The 14 T cell receptor beta chains listed next were all sequenced from one sample in a study of OX40 agonist ivuxolimab in advanced cancers. Libraries were prepared by immunoSEQ multiplex PCR; TCRdb keeps only in-frame clonotypes and omits some of them. The table shows about 46,000 clones, with approximately 89% occurring only once. The source material was CD4+ or CD8+ T cells sorted from blood, sampled in a trial of the OX40 agonist ivuxolimab. These TCRs come from an adult with an advanced solid tumor such as melanoma, head and neck, liver or kidney cancer.

The rearrangement uses TRBV27 and TRBJ1-4; D call uncertain. CDR3 length: 13 amino acids. Germline V gene sequence: CDR1 MNHEY, CDR2 SMNVEV (reference sequence). Trimming pared 6 bases from V and 3 bases from J, leaving 8 bases between. CDR3 sequence (DNA): TGTGCCAGCAGAGGGCCTCCTAATGAAAAACTGTTTTTT. Protein: CASRGPPNEKLFF.

The rearrangement joins TRBV29-1 to TRBJ2-5; D possibly corresponds to TRBD1 (6 bases). Trimming removed 6 bases at V and 5 bases at J, with 13 bases between. The CDR3 loop spans 12 amino acids. Germline CDR1 SQVTM, CDR2 ANQGSEA. The CDR3 loop reads CSVPGVGETQYF. The CDR3, as DNA: TGCAGCGTCCCAGGGGTGGGGGAGACCCAGTACTTC.

The V gene is TRBV5-6, the J gene TRBJ1-6, with 7 bases fitting TRBD1. Per the germline V gene, CDR1 is SGHDT and CDR2 is YYEEEE. This CDR3 contains 16 residues. V was clipped by 4 bases and J by 5 bases; unmatched bases: 9. In DNA form, the CDR3 reads TGTGCCAGCAGCCAGGGACAGTGGGGCCATAATTCACCCCTCCACTTT. Protein product: CASSQGQWGHNSPLHF.

The chain is built from TRBV19 and TRBJ1-2; tentative D call: TRBD1 (6 bases). V lost 5 bases, J lost 4 bases, and 20 bases lay in between. There are 16 residues in the CDR3. Germline V lookup: CDR1 LNHDA, CDR2 SQIVND (reference sequence). This CDR3 is CASSVFSGEGSYGYTF. As DNA, the CDR3 is TGTGCCAGTAGTGTTTTCTCAGGGGAAGGGAGCTATGGCTACACCTTC.

The chain recombines TRBV19 with TRBJ2-1; D gene ambiguous. Germline CDR1 reads LNHDA; CDR2 reads SQIVND (reference sequence). The CDR3 has 13 amino acids. V shed 5 bases and J shed 6 bases, with 11 bases lying between them. CDR3 loop: CASSPTHPNEQFF. The CDR3 nucleotides read TGTGCCAGTAGTCCCACTCACCCCAATGAGCAGTTCTTC. Combining the CDR3 with reference TRBV19 and TRBJ2-1 gives the whole variable domain DGGITQSPKYLFRKEGQNVTLSCEQNLNHDAMYWYRQDPGQGLRLIYYSQIVNDFQKGDIAEGYSVSREKKESFPLTVTSAQKNPTAFYLCASSPTHPNEQFFGPGTRLTVL.

This chain joins TRBV6-4 and TRBJ1-4; maybe TRBD1 (6 bases). The CDR3 spans 19 residues. The germline V gene encodes CDR1 MRHNA and CDR2 SNTAGT. V was cut by 11 bases and J by 15 bases, with 43 bases left in between. CDR3 region: CAPKRLTNNRYLQFRGVFF. In DNA, the CDR3 is TGTGCCCCCAAGCGACTGACGAATAACCGCTATCTCCAATTTAGGGGGGTGTTTTTT.

The chain joins TRBV6-1 to TRBJ2-7; 7 nucleotides line up with TRBD2. There are 16 residues in the CDR3. Unmatched junction bases numbered 9, after V lost 1 base and J lost 3 bases. Per the germline V gene, CDR1 is MNHNS and CDR2 is SASEGT. In DNA form, the CDR3 reads TGTGCCAGCAGTGAAGAGTGGGGGGACTATAGCTACGAGCAGTACTTC. The encoded protein is CASSEEWGDYSYEQYF.

This chain uses TRBV6-5 with TRBJ2-7; a possible D gene is TRBD2 (5 bases). Germline CDR1 is MNHEY and CDR2 is SVGAGI. This CDR3 has 13 residues. V lost 6 bases to trimming and J lost 1 base, with 10 bases between them. CDR3 nucleotides: TGTGCCAGCAGCCTCGGACTTTCCTACGAGCAGTACTTC. Translation gives CASSLGLSYEQYF.

V is TRBV7-8 and J is TRBJ2-2, with D perhaps assigned TRBD1 or TRBD2 (6 bases each). The germline V gene encodes CDR1 SGHVS and CDR2 FQNEAQ. The CDR3 is made up of 16 amino acids. V shed 0 bases and J shed 7 bases, with 15 bases lying between them. For the CDR3, the DNA is TGTGCCAGCAGCTTAGCGGGGGGCGAGGGAGGCGGGGAGCTGTTTTTT. Translation: CASSLAGGEGGGELFF.

The V call is TRBV9, the J call TRBJ2-7; D is possibly TRBD1 (5 bases). This CDR3 spans 15 amino acids. The germline V gene has CDR1 SGDLS and CDR2 YYNGEE. V was cut by 0 bases and J by 4 bases, with 14 bases left in between. CDR3 in amino acids: CASSVGSGASYEQYF. CDR3 DNA: TGTGCCAGCAGCGTAGGTTCTGGGGCCTCTTACGAGCAGTACTTC.

The CDR3 sequence: CASSLTTGSEKLFF. The CDR3 DNA reads TGCGCCAGCAGCCTAACCACAGGTTCTGAAAAACTGTTTTTT. The rearrangement uses TRBV4-1 and TRBJ1-4; a possible D gene is TRBD1 (5 bases). The V and J ends lost 4 bases and 7 bases respectively, with 13 bases between them. Germline CDR1 MGHRA, CDR2 YSYEKL. The CDR3 contains 14 residues.

This clone was seen just once. The chain has TRBV2 and TRBJ2-3; D ambiguous. Trimming pared 6 bases from V and 5 bases from J, leaving 9 bases between. The CDR3 length is 12 residues. Germline assignment: CDR1 SNHLY and CDR2 FYNNEI. CDR3 DNA sequence: TGTGCCAGCAGGGACCTGGGAGATACGCAGTATTTT. This encodes CASRDLGDTQYF.

This clone has more than one count but fewer than ten. This chain links TRBV5-4 with TRBJ1-1; D gene ambiguous. This CDR3 region has 14 residues. V lost 7 bases and J lost 0, with 13 bases in between. Germline V gene data show CDR1 as SGHNT and CDR2 as YYREEE (reference sequence). CDR3 sequence (DNA): TGTGCCAGCTCATTACGCCTCATGAACACTGAAGCTTTCTTT. Residues: CASSLRLMNTEAFF. Full variable domain (missing parts from reference TRBV5-4 and TRBJ1-1): ETGVTQSPTHLIKTRGQQVTLRCSSQSGHNTVSWYQQALGQGPQFIFQYYREEENGRGNFPPRFSGLQFPNYSSELNVNALELDDSALYLCASSLRLMNTEAFFGQGTRLTVV.

V usage is TRBV6-5 and J usage is TRBJ2-1; no firm D call. Germline loops: CDR1 MNHEY, CDR2 SVGAGI. There are 12 residues in the CDR3. The V gene lost 0 bases and the J gene lost 7 bases, with 4 bases spanning the gap. The CDR3 DNA is TGTGCCAGCAGTTACTCTTTGAATGAGCAGTTCTTC. Encoded protein: CASSYSLNEQFF.